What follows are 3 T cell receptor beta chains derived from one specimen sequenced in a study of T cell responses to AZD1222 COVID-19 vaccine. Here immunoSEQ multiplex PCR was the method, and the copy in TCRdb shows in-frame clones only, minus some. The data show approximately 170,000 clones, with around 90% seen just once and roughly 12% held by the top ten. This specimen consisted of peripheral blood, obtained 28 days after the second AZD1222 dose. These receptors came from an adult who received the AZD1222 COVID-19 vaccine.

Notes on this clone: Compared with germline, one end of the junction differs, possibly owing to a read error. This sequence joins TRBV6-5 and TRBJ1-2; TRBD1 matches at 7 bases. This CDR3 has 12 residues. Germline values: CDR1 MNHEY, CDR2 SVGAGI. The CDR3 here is CASSYLGGTDHF. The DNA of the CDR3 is TGTGCCAGCAGTTATCTGGGCGGGACAGATCACTTC.

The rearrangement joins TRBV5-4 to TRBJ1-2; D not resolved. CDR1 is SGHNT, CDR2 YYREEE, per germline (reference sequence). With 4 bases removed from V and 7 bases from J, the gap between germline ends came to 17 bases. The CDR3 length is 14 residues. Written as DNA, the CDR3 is TGTGCCAGCAGCGAAGGGCCGGTTGTTGCTGGCTACACCTTC. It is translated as CASSEGPVVAGYTF.

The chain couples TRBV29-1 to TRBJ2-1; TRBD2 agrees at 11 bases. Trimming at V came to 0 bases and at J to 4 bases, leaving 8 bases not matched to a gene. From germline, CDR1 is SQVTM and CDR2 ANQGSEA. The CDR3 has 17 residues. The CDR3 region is CSVEERLAGGWYNEQFF. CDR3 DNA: TGCAGCGTTGAAGAGAGGTTAGCGGGGGGGTGGTACAATGAGCAGTTCTTC.